This T cell receptor (beta chain) was sequenced for a study of shared clonotypes between healthy human individuals. Details on this clone: Its matching antigen is unknown.

Profiled with immunoSEQ multiplex PCR; TCRdb holds only in-frame clones, not every one. The data contain about 2.4 million clones, 80% to 95% of them singletons. Study results and limitations: Between a few donors, naive CD4 clonotypes were shared at a level of roughly 5.5%.

Germline V CDR1 and CDR2: SEHNR, FQNEAQ (reference sequence). V lost 5 bases and J lost 3; bases outside the gene matches: 7. The CDR3 runs to 15 residues. Input material: naive CD4+ T cells from PBMCs. The subset here: CD45RA+ positively selected. The TCR sequence derives from a man aged 18 to 29 in good health. Some clones in this sample may be carry-over from other donors' samples. The chain employs TRBV7-9 and TRBJ2-5, with TRBD2 identical over 9 bases. The CDR3 nucleotides are TGTGCCAGCAGCCCCAGACTAGCGGAGAAAGAGACCCAGTACTTC. Its protein product is CASSPRLAEKETQYF.